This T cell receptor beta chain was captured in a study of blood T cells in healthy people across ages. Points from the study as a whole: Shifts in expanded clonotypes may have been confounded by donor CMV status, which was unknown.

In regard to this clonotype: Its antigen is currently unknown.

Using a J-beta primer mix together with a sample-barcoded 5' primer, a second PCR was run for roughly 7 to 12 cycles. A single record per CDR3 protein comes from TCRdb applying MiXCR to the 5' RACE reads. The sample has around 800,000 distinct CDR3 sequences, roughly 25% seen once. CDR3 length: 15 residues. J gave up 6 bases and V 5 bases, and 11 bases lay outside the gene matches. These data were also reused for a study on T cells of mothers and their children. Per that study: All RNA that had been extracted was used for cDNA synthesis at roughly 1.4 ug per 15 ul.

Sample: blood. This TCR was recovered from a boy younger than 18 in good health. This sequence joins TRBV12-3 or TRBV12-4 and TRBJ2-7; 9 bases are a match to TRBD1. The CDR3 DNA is TGTGCCAGCAGTGCCACATCACAGGGGGCTCGCGAGCAGTACTTC. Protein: CASSATSQGAREQYF.